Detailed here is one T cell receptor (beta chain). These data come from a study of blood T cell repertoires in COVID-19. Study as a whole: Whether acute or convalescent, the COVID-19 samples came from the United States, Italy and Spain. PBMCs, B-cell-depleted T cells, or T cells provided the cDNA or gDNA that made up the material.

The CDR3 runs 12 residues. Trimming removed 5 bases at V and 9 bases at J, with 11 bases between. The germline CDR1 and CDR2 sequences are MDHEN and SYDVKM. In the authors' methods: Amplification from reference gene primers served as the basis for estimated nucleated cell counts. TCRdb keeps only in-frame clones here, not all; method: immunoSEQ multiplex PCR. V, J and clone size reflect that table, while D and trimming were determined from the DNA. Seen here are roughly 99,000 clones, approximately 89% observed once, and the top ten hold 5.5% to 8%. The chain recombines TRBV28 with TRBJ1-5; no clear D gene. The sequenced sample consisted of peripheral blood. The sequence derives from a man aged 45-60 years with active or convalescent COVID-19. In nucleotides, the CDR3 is TGTGCCAGCAGTCGCCGGAGTCTGCCCCAGCATTTT. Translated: CASSRRSLPQHF.